The rows below give T cell receptor beta chains drawn from one sample of a study of control samples from healthy donors and cancer patients. TCRdb's copy holds only in-frame clones and misses some; the assay was immunoSEQ multiplex PCR. The sample lists roughly 49,000 clones, 85% to 90% seen once, with around two fifths in the top ten. Material: PBMCs. These receptors were taken from a man aged 50-60 years with head and neck cancer. The CDR3 runs from the conserved cysteine through the conserved F or W. Each record gives: V gene, D gene, clone size, J gene, CDR3 DNA, CDR3 protein. The D gene is left open where the match is weak. A clone size is listed for some rows: how often the clone was seen (once, few, many), or a class if it is expanded.

V: TRBV2
D: .
size: .
J: TRBJ1-1
DNA: TGTGCCAGCAGTCCACAGCTGGGGAACACTGAAGCTTTCTTT
CDR3: CASSPQLGNTEAFF

V: TRBV3-1/TRBV3-2
D: .
size: .
J: TRBJ1-6
DNA: TGTGCCAGCAGCCAAGAAATTACAGGGAATTCCCTTAATTCACCCCTCCACTTT
CDR3: CASSQEITGNSLNSPLHF

V: TRBV5-1
D: .
size: .
J: TRBJ2-2
DNA: TGCGCCAGCAGCGCCGGGGCGGGTTCCGGGGAGCTGTTTTTT
CDR3: CASSAGAGSGELFF

V: TRBV11-2
D: .
size: .
J: TRBJ1-6
DNA: TGTGCCAGCAGCTCCCTCCGGGGGACCAACTCGGGACCCCTCCACTTT
CDR3: CASSSLRGTNSGPLHF

V: TRBV7-9
D: .
size: .
J: TRBJ2-2
DNA: TGTGCCAGCAGCTTTTACGTCCGGGGATACACCGGGGAGCTGTTTTTT
CDR3: CASSFYVRGYTGELFF

V: TRBV5-6
D: TRBD2
size: once
J: TRBJ2-5
DNA: TGTGCCAGCAGCTTGGGACTAGCGGTACAAGAGACCCAGTACTTC
CDR3: CASSLGLAVQETQYF

V: TRBV2
D: .
size: .
J: TRBJ2-7
DNA: TGTGCCAGCAGTGTCCTTCCCTCCTACGAGCAGTACTTC
CDR3: CASSVLPSYEQYF

V: TRBV7-9
D: .
size: .
J: TRBJ1-1
DNA: TGTGCCAGCAGCTCCACTAGGACGGCGTACACTGAAGCTTTCTTT
CDR3: CASSSTRTAYTEAFF

V: TRBV5-1
D: .
size: .
J: TRBJ2-2
DNA: TGCGCCAGCAGCGCCGGACCGAACACCGGGGAGCTGTTTTTT
CDR3: CASSAGPNTGELFF

V: TRBV11-3
D: TRBD2
size: .
J: TRBJ2-3
DNA: TGTGCCAGCAGCTCCCCCGGGACTAGCGGGGGGCCCAGTGTTGATACGCAGTATTTT
CDR3: CASSSPGTSGGPSVDTQYF

V: TRBV5-4
D: TRBD1
size: .
J: TRBJ2-1
DNA: TGTGCCAGCAGCCTAAGACAGGGGGCGTTGAATGAGCAGTTCTTC
CDR3: CASSLRQGALNEQFF

V: TRBV28
D: TRBD2
size: .
J: TRBJ2-3
DNA: TGTGCCAGCAGTTCCTCGGGACTAGCGGTTTCAGGTACGCAGTATTTT
CDR3: CASSSSGLAVSGTQYF

V: TRBV28
D: TRBD1
size: .
J: TRBJ2-6
DNA: TGTGCCAGCAGTTCCCACGGGACAGCCGGGGCCAACGTCCTGACTTTC
CDR3: CASSSHGTAGANVLTF

V: TRBV15
D: .
size: .
J: TRBJ1-4
DNA: TGTGCCACCAGCAGAGCAGGGAATGGGGAACTGTTTTTT
CDR3: CATSRAGNGELFF

V: TRBV3-1/TRBV3-2
D: .
size: .
J: TRBJ1-5
DNA: TGTGCCAGCAGCCAAGAGGGGACGGCCAAGCCCCAGCATTTT
CDR3: CASSQEGTAKPQHF

V: TRBV29-1
D: TRBD2
size: .
J: TRBJ2-3
DNA: TGCAGCGTTGAAACCTCCGAGCGGGAGCTCACAGATACGCAGTATTTT
CDR3: CSVETSERELTDTQYF

V: TRBV7-2
D: .
size: .
J: TRBJ1-3
DNA: TGTGCCAGCAGCTTAAATAGTGGAAACACCATATATTTT
CDR3: CASSLNSGNTIYF

V: TRBV6-2/TRBV6-3
D: TRBD1
size: .
J: TRBJ2-5
DNA: TGTGCCAGCAGCCTCGGACAGGGTGGCGTAGAGACCCAGTACTTC
CDR3: CASSLGQGGVETQYF

V: TRBV14
D: .
size: .
J: TRBJ2-1
DNA: TGTGCCAGCGCGGCCATAGCGGACAATGAGCAGTTCTTC
CDR3: CASAAIADNEQFF

V: TRBV29-1
D: .
size: .
J: TRBJ2-7
DNA: TGCAGCGTTCCTACAGGGTCCCACGAGCAGTACTTC
CDR3: CSVPTGSHEQYF

V: TRBV19
D: TRBD2
size: .
J: TRBJ2-2
DNA: TGTGCCAGTAGAGGGACTACGACCGGGGAGCTGTTTTTT
CDR3: CASRGTTTGELFF

V: TRBV28
D: TRBD2
size: once
J: TRBJ2-1
DNA: TGTGCCAGCAGTGGACTAGCGGGAGCAGAGGAGCAGTTCTTC
CDR3: CASSGLAGAEEQFF

V: TRBV7-9
D: .
size: .
J: TRBJ1-2
DNA: TGTGCCAGCAGCATGTCGTTAGACGACACCTATGGCTACACCTTC
CDR3: CASSMSLDDTYGYTF

V: TRBV4-3
D: .
size: .
J: TRBJ1-4
DNA: TGCGCCAGCAGCCAAGGTGGGGTGATGAAAAAACTGTTTTTT
CDR3: CASSQGGVMKKLFF

V: TRBV19
D: .
size: .
J: TRBJ2-7
DNA: TGTGCCAGTAGTCTGACAGGTACCTACTACGAGCAGTACTTC
CDR3: CASSLTGTYYEQYF

V: TRBV28
D: TRBD1
size: .
J: TRBJ1-2
DNA: TGTGCCAGCAGGCCTAGCCTCACAGGGGGCGGTGGCTACACCTTC
CDR3: CASRPSLTGGGGYTF

V: TRBV19
D: TRBD1
size: .
J: TRBJ1-5
DNA: TGTGCCAGTAGTGTCACAGGGGGCTGGCGCAATCAGCCCCAGCATTTT
CDR3: CASSVTGGWRNQPQHF

V: TRBV29-1
D: .
size: .
J: TRBJ1-2
DNA: TGCAGCGCGCTTGGACTAAATGGCTACACCTTC
CDR3: CSALGLNGYTF

V: TRBV30
D: TRBD1
size: .
J: TRBJ1-1
DNA: TGTGCCTGGAGGGCAGACAGGGGAAGAACTGAAGCTTTCTTT
CDR3: CAWRADRGRTEAFF

V: TRBV9
D: .
size: .
J: TRBJ2-6
DNA: TGTGCCAGCAGCGTATTGGGTCCCTCTGGGGCCAACGTCCTGACTTTC
CDR3: CASSVLGPSGANVLTF

V: TRBV7-9
D: .
size: once
J: TRBJ2-5
DNA: TGTGCCAGCAGCTTAGGTCTTATGCCCGAGACCCAGTACTTC
CDR3: CASSLGLMPETQYF

V: TRBV4-1
D: .
size: .
J: TRBJ2-3
DNA: TGCGCCAGCAGCACGGGCCCCCCGGCTGGCACAGATACGCAGTATTTT
CDR3: CASSTGPPAGTDTQYF

V: TRBV4-3
D: .
size: .
J: TRBJ2-5
DNA: TGCGCCAGCAGCCAAGATCATCGAGGGGGACAACGAGAAGAGACCCAGTACTTC
CDR3: CASSQDHRGGQREETQYF

V: TRBV30
D: TRBD2
size: .
J: TRBJ2-7
DNA: TGTGCCTGGAGGACGACTAGCGGGGACCGGGAGCAGTACTTC
CDR3: CAWRTTSGDREQYF

V: TRBV29-1
D: .
size: .
J: TRBJ1-1
DNA: TGCAGCGTTGAGGTAGGGGGTGGGAACACTGAAGCTTTCTTT
CDR3: CSVEVGGGNTEAFF

V: TRBV6-1
D: .
size: .
J: TRBJ2-7
DNA: TGTGCCAGCAGTGAAGTAGGGAGGGAGCAGTACTTC
CDR3: CASSEVGREQYF

V: TRBV5-1
D: TRBD2
size: once
J: TRBJ2-1
DNA: TGCGCCAGCAGGTCCGGGACTACAAACAATGAGCAGTTCTTC
CDR3: CASRSGTTNNEQFF

V: TRBV5-5
D: TRBD1
size: .
J: TRBJ1-5
DNA: TGTGCCAGCAGCTCGACAGGGGGTAGCAATCAGCCCCAGCATTTT
CDR3: CASSSTGGSNQPQHF

V: TRBV19
D: .
size: .
J: TRBJ2-1
DNA: TGTGCCAGTAGTCCCCGGGACTTATACAATGAGCAGTTCTTC
CDR3: CASSPRDLYNEQFF

V: TRBV28
D: .
size: few
J: TRBJ1-5
DNA: TGTGCCAGCAGTGACAAATTGGGCAATCAGCCCCAGCATTTT
CDR3: CASSDKLGNQPQHF

V: TRBV9
D: .
size: .
J: TRBJ2-3
DNA: TGTGCCAGCAGCGTAACCCGTTTGTACACAGATACGCAGTATTTT
CDR3: CASSVTRLYTDTQYF

V: TRBV7-2
D: .
size: .
J: TRBJ2-5
DNA: TGTGCCAGCAGCTTAGATGGTTTCAGGGGACTGTCAGAGACCCAGTACTTC
CDR3: CASSLDGFRGLSETQYF

V: TRBV4-1
D: TRBD1
size: once
J: TRBJ2-3
DNA: TGCGCCAGCAAGGACAGGGCGGGCACAGATACGCAGTATTTT
CDR3: CASKDRAGTDTQYF

V: TRBV19
D: TRBD1
size: .
J: TRBJ2-7
DNA: TGTGCCAGTAGTTTGAGGGGGCTGGACGAGCAGTACTTC
CDR3: CASSLRGLDEQYF

V: TRBV19
D: TRBD1
size: .
J: TRBJ1-4
DNA: TGTGCCAGTAGTATCGAGAAGGGGGCTGGTGAAAAACTGTTTTTT
CDR3: CASSIEKGAGEKLFF

V: TRBV5-5
D: TRBD1
size: .
J: TRBJ2-7
DNA: TGTGCCAGCAGCTTGACAGGGGGGATTTCCTACGAGCAGTACTTC
CDR3: CASSLTGGISYEQYF

V: TRBV6-5
D: .
size: .
J: TRBJ2-7
DNA: TGTGCCAGCAGCTCCGGGGCATCCTACGAGCAGTACTTC
CDR3: CASSSGASYEQYF

V: TRBV5-1
D: TRBD1
size: .
J: TRBJ2-4
DNA: TGCGCCAGCAGCTTGGCCCAGGGGGCGCAAAACATTCAGTACTTC
CDR3: CASSLAQGAQNIQYF

V: TRBV19
D: .
size: .
J: TRBJ2-1
DNA: TGTGCCAGTAGTTCTCCCCTGGGGCAGAGTGAGCAGTTCTTC
CDR3: CASSSPLGQSEQFF

V: TRBV6-4
D: TRBD2
size: .
J: TRBJ2-2
DNA: TGTGCCAGCAGTGACTCACTAGCGGGAGGGCCCGGGGAGCTGTTTTTT
CDR3: CASSDSLAGGPGELFF

V: TRBV28
D: .
size: .
J: TRBJ2-2
DNA: TGTGCCAGCAGTCCCTCAGGGTCCGGGGAGCTGTTTTTT
CDR3: CASSPSGSGELFF